The rows below give T cell receptor beta chains drawn from one sample of a study of cytomegalovirus exposure and HLA in healthy donors. Generated by immunoSEQ multiplex PCR, the TCRdb table keeps only in-frame clones and is missing some. This sample carries around 160,000 clones, roughly 77% of them seen once, and the ten largest clones take 4.7%. Sequenced: PBMCs. The receptors come from a man aged 18 to 35 in good health and CMV-seropositive. CDR3s include the opening cysteine and the closing phenylalanine or tryptophan. Fields, in order: clone size, V gene, D gene, J gene, CDR3 protein, CDR3 DNA. A D gene is named only where the DNA matches it firmly. Size is stated for part of the rows, as once, few or many counts, or as a class when the clone is expanded.

clone_size: -; v_call: TRBV19; d_call: TRBD1; j_call: TRBJ1-5; cdr3_aa: CASEPQGVGNQPQHF; cdr3_nt: TGTGCCAGTGAACCGCAGGGGGTTGGCAATCAGCCCCAGCATTTT
clone_size: few; v_call: TRBV30; d_call: TRBD2; j_call: TRBJ2-2; cdr3_aa: CAWSRRGGGWANAGELFF; cdr3_nt: TGTGCCTGGAGTAGGCGCGGGGGGGGCTGGGCGAACGCCGGGGAGCTGTTTTTT
clone_size: -; v_call: TRBV19; d_call: TRBD1; j_call: TRBJ1-2; cdr3_aa: CASSLRTGGYTF; cdr3_nt: TGTGCCAGTAGTCTACGGACAGGAGGCTACACCTTC
clone_size: -; v_call: TRBV30; d_call: -; j_call: TRBJ2-2; cdr3_aa: CAWSVGEVDRAGELFF; cdr3_nt: TGTGCCTGGAGTGTAGGGGAGGTCGATAGGGCCGGGGAGCTGTTTTTT
clone_size: -; v_call: TRBV6-5; d_call: -; j_call: TRBJ1-2; cdr3_aa: CASSYSGGTYGYTF; cdr3_nt: TGTGCCAGCAGTTACTCGGGAGGGACCTATGGCTACACCTTC
clone_size: -; v_call: TRBV6-5; d_call: -; j_call: TRBJ1-2; cdr3_aa: CASSQEGLFLRGYTF; cdr3_nt: TGTGCCAGCAGTCAGGAGGGCCTGTTTCTCAGGGGCTACACCTTC
clone_size: once; v_call: TRBV29-1; d_call: TRBD2; j_call: TRBJ2-1; cdr3_aa: CSVEGLLAGEGGQFF; cdr3_nt: TGCAGCGTTGAGGGATTGCTAGCGGGGGAAGGGGGGCAGTTCTTC
clone_size: few; v_call: TRBV19; d_call: TRBD1; j_call: TRBJ1-4; cdr3_aa: CASSRGMAEKLFF; cdr3_nt: TGTGCCAGTTCCAGGGGGATGGCGGAAAAACTGTTTTTT
clone_size: once; v_call: TRBV19; d_call: -; j_call: TRBJ1-1; cdr3_aa: CASRRRLEDTEAFF; cdr3_nt: TGTGCCAGCCGAAGGCGTTTGGAGGACACTGAAGCTTTCTTT
clone_size: -; v_call: TRBV28; d_call: TRBD1; j_call: TRBJ1-4; cdr3_aa: CASSLGQGKEKLFF; cdr3_nt: TGTGCCAGCAGTTTGGGACAGGGAAAAGAAAAACTGTTTTTT
clone_size: -; v_call: TRBV6-1; d_call: TRBD1; j_call: TRBJ1-2; cdr3_aa: CASIGGGFDYGYTF; cdr3_nt: TGTGCCAGCATCGGAGGGGGCTTCGACTATGGCTACACCTTC
clone_size: -; v_call: TRBV5-1; d_call: TRBD1; j_call: TRBJ2-4; cdr3_aa: CASSLNRGVAKNIQYF; cdr3_nt: TGCGCCAGCAGCTTGAACAGGGGGGTGGCCAAAAACATTCAGTACTTC
clone_size: -; v_call: TRBV5-1; d_call: -; j_call: TRBJ1-4; cdr3_aa: CASSSEGSTNEKLFF; cdr3_nt: TGCGCCAGCAGCTCGGAGGGATCGACTAATGAAAAACTGTTTTTT
clone_size: once; v_call: TRBV13; d_call: -; j_call: TRBJ1-1; cdr3_aa: CASSLAGQTEAFF; cdr3_nt: TGTGCCAGCAGCTTAGCAGGGCAAACTGAAGCTTTCTTT
clone_size: -; v_call: TRBV28; d_call: -; j_call: TRBJ1-1; cdr3_aa: CASSSGTKNEAFF; cdr3_nt: TGTGCCAGCAGTTCCGGGACAAAAAATGAAGCTTTCTTT
clone_size: few; v_call: TRBV2; d_call: -; j_call: TRBJ2-3; cdr3_aa: CASRIGSGTDTQYF; cdr3_nt: TGTGCCAGCAGGATAGGTAGCGGCACAGATACGCAGTATTTT